The 8 T cell receptor beta chains given below trace back to one sample, sequenced in a study of cytomegalovirus exposure and HLA in healthy donors. Assay used: immunoSEQ multiplex PCR; TCRdb lists only in-frame clones, some missing. Of some 140,000 clones in the sample, around 84% are singletons; the top ten hold about 2.2%. The sample comprised PBMCs. The receptors stem from a human donor in good health.

The chain employs TRBV11-2 and TRBJ2-3; D is unclear. Trimming shortened V by 5 bases and J by 0 bases, and 12 bases separated the two germline ends. Germline CDR1 and CDR2: SGHAT and FQNNGV. The CDR3 is 15 amino acids. This CDR3 is CASSPTKTSTDTQYF. The CDR3 nucleotides read TGTGCCAGCAGCCCCACTAAGACTAGCACAGATACGCAGTATTTT.

This clone was recorded many times. V usage is TRBV15 and J usage is TRBJ2-1; no firm D call. Trimming cost V 1 base and J 6 bases, with 7 bases left between them. The CDR3 contains 13 residues. From germline, CDR1 is LNHNV and CDR2 YYDKDF (reference sequence). The DNA of the CDR3 is TGTGCCACCAGCAGAGTCACAGTCAATGAGCAGTTCTTC. Translated, it gives CATSRVTVNEQFF. The whole variable domain, remainder taken from reference TRBV15 and TRBJ2-1, is DAMVIQNPRYQVTQFGKPVTLSCSQTLNHNVMYWYQQKSSQAPKLLFHYYDKDFNNEADTPDNFQSRRPNTSFCFLDIRSPGLGDTAMYLCATSRVTVNEQFFGPGTRLTVL.

This clone has only a few counts. V is TRBV6-5 and J is TRBJ1-2; possible D gene TRBD1, 6 bases. The CDR3 totals 14 residues. V shed 0 bases and J shed 5 bases, with 10 bases lying between them. From germline, CDR1 is MNHEY and CDR2 SVGAGI. The CDR3 DNA reads TGTGCCAGCAGTTACTCGAGGGGGTGGTATGGCTACACCTTC. Encoded protein: CASSYSRGWYGYTF.

This chain joins TRBV7-2 and TRBJ2-1, with TRBD2 identical over 16 bases. V lost 4 bases and J lost 9; bases outside the gene matches: 12. This CDR3 contains 18 residues. Germline V gene sequence: CDR1 SGHTA, CDR2 FQGNSA. The CDR3 loop reads CASSSLGTSGGAGSEQFF. CDR3 sequence (DNA): TGTGCCAGCAGCTCCCTAGGGACTAGCGGGGGGGCAGGCAGTGAGCAGTTCTTC. Combining the CDR3 with reference TRBV7-2 and TRBJ2-1 gives the whole variable domain GAGVSQSPSNKVTEKGKDVELRCDPISGHTALYWYRQSLGQGLEFLIYFQGNSAPDKSGLPSDRFSAERTGGSVSTLTIQRTQQEDSAVYLCASSSLGTSGGAGSEQFFGPGTRLTVL.

This clone came up a few times. V gene TRBV6-5 combines with J gene TRBJ2-5; D gene ambiguous. Germline loops: CDR1 MNHEY, CDR2 SVGAGI. This CDR3 is built from 11 residues. Deletions cut 4 bases from V and 6 bases from J, with 6 bases between. CDR3 residues: CASSSLQTQYF. The CDR3 nucleotides are TGTGCCAGCAGTTCCCTACAGACCCAGTACTTC.

This sequence joins TRBV11-2 and TRBJ1-2; 10 bases are a match to TRBD1. The CDR3 runs to 14 residues. V dropped 0 bases and J dropped 8; count of bases not matched to a gene: 3. Germline-derived CDR1 and CDR2 are SGHAT and FQNNGV. The CDR3 DNA sequence: TGTGCCAGCAGCTTAGAGGGGACAGGGGAAGGCTACACCTTC. Translated: CASSLEGTGEGYTF.

This sequence joins TRBV6-6 and TRBJ1-2, with TRBD1 identical over 8 bases. The germline gives CDR1 MNHNY, CDR2 SVGAGI (reference sequence). The ends lost 6 bases at V and 3 bases at J; junction bases unmatched: 9. The CDR3 runs 15 residues. CDR3 loop: CASSIQGGVDYGYTF. As DNA, the CDR3 is TGTGCCAGCAGCATACAGGGGGGGGTTGACTATGGCTACACCTTC.

This clone has just one count. V and J are TRBV15 and TRBJ1-2; maybe TRBD1 (5 bases). The V gene lost 5 bases and the J gene lost 1 base, with 17 bases spanning the gap. The CDR3 totals 16 residues. Germline V CDR1 and CDR2: LNHNV, YYDKDF (reference sequence). CDR3 sequence: CATSLGSTGNNYGYTF. CDR3 coding DNA: TGTGCCACCAGCCTCGGGAGTACAGGAAATAACTATGGCTACACCTTC.